This T cell receptor beta chain emerged from a study of T cell responses to AZD1222 COVID-19 vaccine. About the research overall: Pooling of second doses given at about 4 or about 12 weeks was done.

Sequenced by immunoSEQ multiplex PCR; TCRdb stores in-frame clones only, minus some. The repertoire includes more than 110,000 clones, about 92% of them detected once, and approximately 9% sits in the top ten. Trimming removed 5 bases from V and 7 bases from J, with 20 bases in between. The CDR3 covers 15 residues. Germline values: CDR1 MNHEY, CDR2 SVGEGT. This TCR was sampled from an adult in good health. This specimen was peripheral blood, taken on day 0 of AZD1222 vaccination. The V gene is TRBV6-2 or TRBV6-3, the J gene TRBJ1-2, with D possibly being TRBD1 (6 bases). CDR3 sequence reads: CASSVAGTGGSGYTF. For the CDR3, the DNA is TGTGCCAGCAGTGTCGCCGGGACGGGGGGCTCTGGCTACACCTTC.